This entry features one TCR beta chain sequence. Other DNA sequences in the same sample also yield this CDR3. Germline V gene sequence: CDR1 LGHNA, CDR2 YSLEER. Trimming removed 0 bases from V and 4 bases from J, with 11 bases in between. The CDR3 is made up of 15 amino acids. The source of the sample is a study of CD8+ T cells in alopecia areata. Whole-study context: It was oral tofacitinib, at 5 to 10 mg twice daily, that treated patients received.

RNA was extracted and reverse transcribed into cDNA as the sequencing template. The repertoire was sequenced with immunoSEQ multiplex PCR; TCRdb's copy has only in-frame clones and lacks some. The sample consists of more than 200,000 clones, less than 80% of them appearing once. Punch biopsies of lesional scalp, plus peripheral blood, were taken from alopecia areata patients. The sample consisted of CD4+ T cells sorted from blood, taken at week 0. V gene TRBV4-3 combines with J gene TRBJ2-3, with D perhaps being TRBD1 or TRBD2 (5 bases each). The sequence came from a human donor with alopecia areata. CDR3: CASSQDRQGADTQYF. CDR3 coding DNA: TGCGCCAGCAGCCAAGATAGGCAGGGAGCAGATACGCAGTATTTT.